Given below is one TCR beta chain in context. The antigen remains unidentified. This sample is drawn from a study of shared clonotypes between healthy human individuals. Study results and limitations: Few donors restricted represented genetic and exposure-history diversity.

Sequencing used immunoSEQ multiplex PCR; TCRdb keeps in-frame clones, though not all of them. This table has 2 million to 2.5 million clones, 95% appearing once. CDR3 length: 16 residues. All donors qualified as healthy HIV-negative adults and had experienced no recent acute infections or vaccinations. Those who donated, Caucasian adults without exception, all lived in Nashville, Tennessee. The material sequenced was naive CD4+ T cells sorted from blood. Subset described: CD45RA+ positively selected. The sequence came from a young man in good health. The chain recombines TRBV21-1 with TRBJ2-7; the D segment call TRBD1 is taken from the table without a DNA check. TRBV21-1 is a known pseudogene. The CDR3 sequence is CASSKGGHKVLNGQYF. The CDR3 DNA sequence: TGTGCCAGCAGCAAAGGGGGACATAAGGTGCTGAACGGGCAGTACTTC.